This T cell receptor (beta chain) was recovered during a study of blood T cell repertoires in COVID-19 (dated by TCRdb to 2018 to 2021). Regarding the research as a whole: Samples covering the acute and convalescent phases of COVID-19 were provided by collaborators in the United States, Italy and Spain. The material from the prospective study consisted of cDNA or gDNA derived from T cells, B-cell-depleted T cells, or PBMCs. The dataset comprised deeply sampled blood TCRbeta repertoires from subjects exposed to, actively infected with, or recovered from COVID-19. The repertoires were made available in a free public database intended to serve as a resource for research on the immune response to SARS-CoV-2. The samples were drawn from two sources: the first 160 participants of the ongoing ImmuneRACE study, and some 1,300 subjects contributed by 6 global collaborators. The sample metadata nearly always contained a de-identified subject ID, COVID-19 status, age in years and sex. Where available, HLA class I and class II types were obtained from metadata supplied by the sample provider rather than from assay-based typing.

One collaborating source in Seattle enrolled patients during active infection and followed them longitudinally through the course of disease. Collaborating institutions collected whole blood in K2EDTA tubes following their own protocols. Collaborator samples were shipped for TCRbeta analysis as frozen whole blood, isolated PBMCs, or DNA extracted from either sample type. TCRbeta CDR3 regions were amplified from genomic DNA using the immunoSEQ Assay, a bias-controlled multiplex PCR. The source study handled its data this way. The number of nucleated cells in each sample was estimated by amplification of reference gene primers within the assay. To quantify the absolute abundance of each unique TCRbeta CDR3 rearrangement, sequence reads were collapsed and filtered. For each sample, productive Simpson clonality was calculated by taking the square root of Simpson's diversity index across productive rearrangements. TCRdb mirrors the immuneACCESS table, restricted to in-frame sequences. Some clones are absent from its copies; in checked studies, under half trace to an unresolved V gene, and the reason for the others is unknown. V and J calls and clone size are given by that table; D and trimming were obtained from the DNA. Here the sample has 350,000 or so clones; around 90% occur a single time. Less than 5% of the sample is in the top ten clones.

V ends up 1 base short and J 4 bases short, with an unmatched junction base count of 6. From a lookup of the germline V gene, CDR1 and CDR2 are SGHDN and FVKESK. The CDR3 measures 15 amino acids from cysteine to phenylalanine. The retained sequence is limited to the CDR3, 45 bases, with the frame set at the first base. General conclusions and limits of the study: How much clinical and demographic metadata was included differed by source and by participant, and the metadata was provided uncurated.

About this clone: This receptor's antigen is unknown. No much larger clone exists at a distance of one base, and base qualities are not known.

Sequencing was carried out using peripheral blood. Recombination joined TRBV14 with TRBJ1-2; the junction holds 7 bases that match TRBD1. This TCR was recovered from an older woman with COVID-19, enrolled during active disease. The DNA sequence is TGTGCCAGCAGCCAAGTCAGGGGGACGGGCTATGGCTACACCTTC. It codes for CASSQVRGTGYGYTF.